The present TCR beta chain was sequenced within a study of T cells in Graves' hyperthyroidism and ophthalmopathy. General study results and limits: Most clonotypes expanded in thyroid above 0.001 were likewise present in blood.

Stability of Graves' hyperthyroidism was defined as absent ophthalmopathy progression within 18 months. Germline loops: CDR1 SGHAT, CDR2 FQNNGV. The CDR3 spans 15 residues. Trimming stripped 1 base from V and 6 bases from J, with 13 bases between. This clonotype was seen many times. What it binds is not known. From RNA transcripts, TCR beta CDR3 regions were amplified. HTBI primers drove first-round RT-PCR of the TCR CDR3. Each CDR3 protein gets one entry after TCRdb re-called the multiplex PCR reads with MiXCR. The sample has 370,000 or so distinct CDR3 sequences, roughly 25% seen once; the top ten hold around 79%.

Sequencing was performed on blood. The rearrangement joins TRBV11-2 to TRBJ1-5; a weak D match, TRBD1 (5 bases). The sequence was collected from a man aged 50 or older with Graves' hyperthyroidism. In DNA, the CDR3 is TGTGCCAGCAGCTTAGCGTCCGGGGGAGGTCAGCCCCAGCATTTT. The encoded protein is CASSLASGGGQPQHF. Supplemented by reference TRBV11-2 and TRBJ1-5, the full variable domain reads EAGVAQSPRYKIIEKRQSVAFWCNPISGHATLYWYQQILGQGPKLLIQFQNNGVVDDSQLPKDRFSAERLKGVDSTLKIQPAKLEDSAVYLCASSLASGGGQPQHFGDGTRLSIL.